The next 31 T cell receptor beta chains were all read from a single sample in a study of T cell changes during pregnancy in multiple sclerosis. Generated by immunoSEQ multiplex PCR, the TCRdb table keeps only in-frame clones and is missing some. Of 70,000 to 80,000 clones detected, approximately 94% appear once; the ten largest clones hold 0.45% to 0.7%. The sequencing here drew on peripheral blood, taken in the third trimester of pregnancy. The receptor source for this set is a female donor with multiple sclerosis, enrolled in a pregnancy study.

The chain is built from TRBV19 and TRBJ2-3; perhaps TRBD2 as D (6 bases). The ends were cut back, 6 bases at V and 6 bases at J, with 19 bases in the middle. The CDR3 sequence is 15 residues long. Germline V CDR1 and CDR2: LNHDA, SQIVND (reference sequence). The CDR3 sequence is CASRGRDFDLDTQYF. The CDR3 DNA reads TGTGCCAGTAGGGGCCGGGACTTCGATCTGGATACGCAGTATTTT.

This rearrangement joins TRBV6-1 to TRBJ1-3; TRBD1 matches at 9 bases. The germline V gene has CDR1 MNHNS and CDR2 SASEGT. V lost 2 bases, J lost 4 bases, and 6 bases stayed unmatched. The CDR3 has 16 amino acids. CDR3 nucleotide sequence: TGTGCCAGCAGTGAAAGGACAGGGGATTCCGGAAACACCATATATTTT. As protein: CASSERTGDSGNTIYF.

The rearrangement links TRBV6-1 to TRBJ2-2; 7 bases agree with TRBD2. The CDR3 is 15 amino acids. Germline values: CDR1 MNHNS, CDR2 SASEGT. The V segment lost 4 bases and the J segment 1 base; nucleotides outside the gene matches: 3. The CDR3 reads CASSVGGGNTGELFF. CDR3 DNA sequence: TGTGCCAGCAGTGTTGGGGGGGGGAACACCGGGGAGCTGTTTTTT.

The chain employs TRBV6-1 and TRBJ1-3, with D hard to call. Germline assignment: CDR1 MNHNS and CDR2 SASEGT. V lost 4 bases and J lost 0, with 4 bases in between. The CDR3 extends over 13 amino acids. The CDR3 spells CASSANSGNTIYF. CDR3 coding DNA: TGTGCCAGCAGTGCCAACTCTGGAAACACCATATATTTT.

This clone was picked up one time. Here the CDR3 reads CASSRYGFGELFF. The CDR3 DNA sequence: TGCGCCAGCAGCCGATACGGGTTCGGGGAGCTGTTTTTT. This chain connects TRBV4-3 to TRBJ2-2; D ambiguous. The CDR3 length is 13 residues. V was cut by 4 bases and J by 7 bases, with 10 bases left in between. Looked up from germline, CDR1 is LGHNA and CDR2 is YSLEER.

The chain uses TRBV5-6 and TRBJ1-2; D possibly corresponds to TRBD1 (6 bases). Germline V gene sequence: CDR1 SGHDT, CDR2 YYEEEE. CDR3 length equals 15 residues. With 0 bases removed from V and 4 bases from J, the gap between germline ends came to 13 bases. The CDR3 bases are TGTGCCAGCAGCTTGGCCGGAACAGGGAGCTATGGCTACACCTTC. Amino acids: CASSLAGTGSYGYTF.

This chain links TRBV4-3 with TRBJ2-5; TRBD1 is a possible D gene (6 bases). CDR3 size: 17 residues. Germline CDR1 reads LGHNA; CDR2 reads YSLEER. Deletions cut 2 bases from V and 4 bases from J, with 20 bases between. In DNA, the CDR3 is TGCGCCAGCAGCCAAACAGGGCTGTTTTTACCCACAGAGACCCAGTACTTC. Its translation: CASSQTGLFLPTETQYF.

The rearrangement uses TRBV18 and TRBJ2-7, with 9 bases aligning to TRBD2. The V segment lost 0 bases and the J segment 6 bases; nucleotides outside the gene matches: 6. This CDR3 spans 15 amino acids. The germline V gene encodes CDR1 KGHSH and CDR2 LQKENI. This CDR3 is CASSPPGLAKGEQYF. DNA of the CDR3: TGTGCCAGCTCACCACCTGGACTAGCGAAGGGCGAGCAGTACTTC.

The chain links TRBV5-6 to TRBJ1-4, with D uncertain. This CDR3 is built from 15 residues. With 4 bases removed from V and 5 bases from J, the gap between germline ends came to 15 bases. The germline CDR1 and CDR2 sequences are SGHDT and YYEEEE. CDR3 protein: CASSLYSGGNEKLFF. DNA of the CDR3: TGTGCCAGCAGCCTTTACTCGGGAGGGAATGAAAAACTGTTTTTT. The full variable domain, in which reference TRBV5-6 and TRBJ1-4 provide the parts outside the CDR3, is DAGVTQSPTHLIKTRGQQVTLRCSPKSGHDTVSWYQQALGQGPQFIFQYYEEEERQRGNFPDRFSGHQFPNYSSELNVNALLLGDSALYLCASSLYSGGNEKLFFGSGTQLSVL.

The V gene is TRBV7-2, the J gene TRBJ2-1, with D possibly being TRBD2 (6 bases). V was trimmed by 3 bases and J by 5 bases, leaving 8 bases between them. Germline loops: CDR1 SGHTA, CDR2 FQGNSA. The CDR3 length is 13 residues. Here the CDR3 reads CASSFGGNNEQFF. In DNA form, the CDR3 reads TGTGCCAGCAGCTTTGGGGGGAACAATGAGCAGTTCTTC.

The chain joins TRBV9 to TRBJ1-1; D is undetermined. CDR1 SGDLS and CDR2 YYNGEE come from the germline V gene. The CDR3 length is 14 residues. With 0 bases removed from V and 2 bases from J, the gap between germline ends came to 8 bases. In nucleotides, the CDR3 is TGTGCCAGCAGCGTAGGTTCCCTTAACACTGAAGCTTTCTTT. Encoded protein: CASSVGSLNTEAFF.

This clone was recorded only once. The J gene is TRBJ2-3, the V gene TRBV2, with TRBD2 matching over 10 bases. V shed 6 bases, J shed 6 bases, and the junction held 9 bases outside the gene matches. The CDR3 length is 15 residues. Germline V gene data show CDR1 as SNHLY and CDR2 as FYNNEI. This CDR3 reads CASSDGLAAWDTQYF. The CDR3 DNA follows: TGTGCCAGCAGCGATGGACTAGCGGCCTGGGATACGCAGTATTTT.

V usage is TRBV4-3 and J usage is TRBJ1-2; TRBD1 matches at 11 bases. V lost 4 bases and J lost 4; bases outside the gene matches: 11. Germline assignment: CDR1 LGHNA and CDR2 YSLEER. The CDR3 has 17 residues. The CDR3 DNA is TGCGCCAGCAGCCCCGGGGGTGGACAGGGGGCGACCTATGGCTACACCTTC. It yields the protein CASSPGGGQGATYGYTF.

The chain is built from TRBV5-5 and TRBJ2-5; 10 bases align to TRBD1. After removal of 4 bases from V and 5 bases from J, the junction contained 5 bases not matched to a gene. The CDR3 loop spans 14 amino acids. Germline CDR1 and CDR2: SGHKS and YYEKEE (reference sequence). The chain's CDR3 is CASSRQGASETQYF. The DNA of the CDR3 is TGTGCCAGCAGCCGACAGGGGGCGAGTGAGACCCAGTACTTC.

This rearrangement joins TRBV9 to TRBJ2-2; maybe TRBD2 (6 bases). This CDR3 has 16 residues. Trimming left V 2 bases short and J 0 bases short, with 11 bases between. Germline CDR1 SGDLS, CDR2 YYNGEE. The CDR3 loop is CASSVGGRSNTGELFF. Written as DNA, the CDR3 is TGTGCCAGCAGCGTGGGGGGACGGTCGAACACCGGGGAGCTGTTTTTT.

V gene TRBV5-6 combines with J gene TRBJ1-6; 9 bases line up with TRBD1. Germline trimming cut 1 base from V and 8 bases from J; bases unmatched to any gene: 1. The CDR3 has 14 amino acids. The germline V gene has CDR1 SGHDT and CDR2 YYEEEE. The CDR3 is CASSLWDRDSPLHF. CDR3 coding DNA: TGTGCCAGCAGCTTGTGGGACAGGGATTCACCCCTCCACTTT.

The CDR3 nucleotides read TGTGCCAGCAGCTTAGGGCAGGTCTTCGAGCAGTACTTC. This gives the protein CASSLGQVFEQYF. This rearrangement joins TRBV7-2 to TRBJ2-7; no firm D call. The CDR3 spans 13 residues. The V end lost 1 base, the J end lost 6 bases, and 10 bases lay between the germline ends. The germline CDR1 and CDR2 sequences are SGHTA and FQGNSA.

The chain links TRBV18 to TRBJ2-7; weak D call: TRBD2 (6 bases). Germline lookup yields CDR1 KGHSH and CDR2 LQKENI. The CDR3 consists of 16 residues. V lost 3 bases and J lost 7, with 22 bases in between. The CDR3 DNA reads TGTGCCAGCTCACCCCTCAACCTCGTTACGGGGGAAGAGCAGTACTTC. This sequence encodes CASSPLNLVTGEEQYF.

The chain uses TRBV19 and TRBJ2-4, with TRBD1 as a possible D gene (6 bases). Trimming took off 1 base at V and 9 bases at J, with 10 bases between the two ends. From germline, CDR1 is LNHDA and CDR2 SQIVND (reference sequence). The CDR3 has 13 residues. The CDR3 nucleotides read TGTGCCAGTAGTATAGGCCAGGGGATCATTCAGTACTTC. Its translation: CASSIGQGIIQYF. Full variable domain (remainder filled in from reference TRBV19 and TRBJ2-4): DGGITQSPKYLFRKEGQNVTLSCEQNLNHDAMYWYRQDPGQGLRLIYYSQIVNDFQKGDIAEGYSVSREKKESFPLTVTSAQKNPTAFYLCASSIGQGIIQYFGAGTRLSVL.

In its sample, this clone was seen once. The chain joins TRBV18 to TRBJ1-4; D might be TRBD1 (5 bases). Germline CDR1 reads KGHSH; CDR2 reads LQKENI. Trimming cost V 2 bases and J 6 bases, with 7 bases left between them. The CDR3 runs to 13 residues. The CDR3 loop is CASSPSRDEKLFF. CDR3 nucleotides: TGTGCCAGCTCACCATCCAGGGATGAAAAACTGTTTTTT. The full variable domain, its missing parts supplied by reference TRBV18 and TRBJ1-4, is NAGVMQNPRHLVRRRGQEARLRCSPMKGHSHVYWYRQLPEEGLKFMVYLQKENIIDESGMPKERFSAEFPKEGPSILRIQQVVRGDSAAYFCASSPSRDEKLFFGSGTQLSVL.

V gene TRBV7-6 combines with J gene TRBJ2-3; 10 bases match TRBD2. Looked up from germline, CDR1 is SGHVS and CDR2 is FNYEAQ. This CDR3 has 16 amino acids. V shed 1 base, J shed 1 base, and the junction held 2 bases outside the gene matches. CDR3 nucleotides: TGTGCCAGCAGCTTAGGGCTAGCGGGGGGCACAGATACGCAGTATTTT. This translates into CASSLGLAGGTDTQYF.

The chain has TRBV28 and TRBJ2-1; a weak D match, TRBD2 (6 bases). In germline, CDR1 is MDHEN, CDR2 SYDVKM. This CDR3 has 14 amino acids. V lost 10 bases, J lost 6 bases, and 19 bases lay in between. CDR3 in DNA: TGTGCCATAATAGGTGGGGGGTTCGGCAATGAGCAGTTCTTC. Residues: CAIIGGGFGNEQFF.

This clone appeared a single time. This rearrangement joins TRBV9 to TRBJ1-1; D possibly corresponds to TRBD1 (5 bases). V shed 0 bases and J shed 0 bases, with 21 bases lying between them. There are 19 residues in the CDR3. Germline assignment: CDR1 SGDLS and CDR2 YYNGEE. The CDR3 spells CASSVGSIGRDGMNTEAFF. The CDR3 coding sequence is TGTGCCAGCAGCGTAGGTAGCATTGGCAGGGATGGGATGAACACTGAAGCTTTCTTT.

The V call is TRBV5-6, the J call TRBJ1-4; no definite D call. V dropped 2 bases and J dropped 0 bases, with 14 bases sitting between them. The CDR3 contains 17 residues. Looked up from germline, CDR1 is SGHDT and CDR2 is YYEEEE. CDR3 coding DNA: TGTGCCAGCAGCTTCCTTGGAGAAACCGCAACTAATGAAAAACTGTTTTTT. It is translated as CASSFLGETATNEKLFF.

For the CDR3, the DNA is TGTGCCAGCAGCCAAGACAGGTCTGCCTACGAGCAGTACTTC. Translation gives CASSQDRSAYEQYF. This chain links TRBV4-2 with TRBJ2-7; D is uncertain. The CDR3 has 14 amino acids. Trimming took off 0 bases at V and 2 bases at J, with 8 bases between the two ends. Germline V lookup: CDR1 LGHNA, CDR2 YNFKEQ.

V usage is TRBV9 and J usage is TRBJ1-2, with 7 positions matching TRBD1. V was clipped by 0 bases and J by 4 bases; unmatched bases: 6. The length of the CDR3 is 15 residues. In germline, CDR1 is SGDLS, CDR2 YYNGEE. This chain's CDR3 is CASSVAGGGSYGYTF. The CDR3 bases are TGTGCCAGCAGCGTAGCGGGAGGGGGCAGCTATGGCTACACCTTC.

The J gene is TRBJ1-1, the V gene TRBV7-2, with 7 bases identical to TRBD1. The V gene end was trimmed by 7 bases and the J gene end by 2 bases; junction bases not matched to a gene: 7. Germline CDR1 SGHTA, CDR2 FQGNSA. There are 14 residues in the CDR3. The CDR3 protein is CASTWGTVNTEAFF. The DNA of the CDR3 is TGTGCCAGCACCTGGGGGACAGTTAACACTGAAGCTTTCTTT.

J is TRBJ1-1 and V is TRBV9; TRBD1 matches at 8 bases. CDR3 size: 15 residues. The ends lost 6 bases at V and 0 bases at J; junction bases unmatched: 7. Germline CDR1 reads SGDLS; CDR2 reads YYNGEE. CDR3 sequence: CASTQGTGMNTEAFF. The CDR3 DNA follows: TGTGCCAGCACCCAAGGGACAGGTATGAACACTGAAGCTTTCTTT.

The genes are TRBV30 and TRBJ2-3, with D possibly matching TRBD2 (5 bases). The CDR3 length is 13 residues. Looked up from germline, CDR1 is GTSNPN and CDR2 is SVGIG (reference sequence). V lost 3 bases and J 1 base, leaving 8 bases between the germline ends. DNA of the CDR3: TGTGCCTGGAGACGGCGGGGCACAGATACGCAGTATTTT. Its protein product is CAWRRRGTDTQYF.

V and J are TRBV18 and TRBJ1-1; no firm D call. V was trimmed by 6 bases and J by 0 bases, leaving 8 bases between them. Germline lookup yields CDR1 KGHSH and CDR2 LQKENI. CDR3 length equals 13 residues. This CDR3 is CASSYLMNTEAFF. CDR3 sequence (DNA): TGTGCCAGCTCCTACCTCATGAACACTGAAGCTTTCTTT.

The rearrangement links TRBV30 to TRBJ2-1, with 8 positions matching TRBD2. Unmatched junction bases numbered 3, after V lost 4 bases and J lost 4 bases. This CDR3 has 13 amino acids. Germline CDR1 is GTSNPN and CDR2 is SVGIG (reference sequence). The chain's CDR3 is CAWNPGGYNEQFF. In nucleotides, the CDR3 is TGTGCCTGGAATCCGGGGGGGTACAATGAGCAGTTCTTC.